These T cell receptor beta chains were read from a single sample in a study of T cells after yellow fever vaccination. A single record per CDR3 protein comes from TCRdb applying MiXCR to the 5' RACE reads. Seen here are more than 450,000 distinct CDR3 sequences, 20% to 25% observed once, and the top ten hold about 17%. The source was PBMCs, collected roughly 20 days after the first yellow fever vaccination. Receptor source: a man between 18 and 29 years old who received the YFV17D yellow fever vaccine. Both conserved end residues are part of each CDR3. The order of the fields is J gene, V gene, clone size, CDR3 length, CDR3 protein. Rows give clone size only sometimes, using once, few, many, or a class for an expanded clone.

J gene: TRBJ2-1
V gene: TRBV6-5
clone size: once
CDR3 length: 14
CDR3 protein: CASSYYRTGNEQFF

J gene: TRBJ1-2
V gene: TRBV5-1
clone size: few
CDR3 length: 15
CDR3 protein: CASSLTQATGKGYTF

J gene: TRBJ2-7
V gene: TRBV6-5
clone size: -
CDR3 length: 13
CDR3 protein: CASSFQGPLEQYF

J gene: TRBJ2-3
V gene: TRBV7-2
clone size: -
CDR3 length: 13
CDR3 protein: CASSLVSADTQYF

J gene: TRBJ2-5
V gene: TRBV20-1
clone size: -
CDR3 length: 16
CDR3 protein: CSAIGTSGEKGETQYF

J gene: TRBJ2-3
V gene: TRBV10-3
clone size: -
CDR3 length: 16
CDR3 protein: CAIKVGGGFSTDTQYF

J gene: TRBJ2-1
V gene: TRBV6-5
clone size: many
CDR3 length: 17
CDR3 protein: CASSLEPGLAPGNEQFF

J gene: TRBJ2-5
V gene: TRBV7-9
clone size: -
CDR3 length: 13
CDR3 protein: CAFSQGAEETQYF

J gene: TRBJ1-1
V gene: TRBV4-1
clone size: few
CDR3 length: 14
CDR3 protein: CASSQDLTYTEAFF

J gene: TRBJ1-1
V gene: TRBV18
clone size: few
CDR3 length: 15
CDR3 protein: CASSPLGVGDTEAFF

J gene: TRBJ1-1
V gene: TRBV4-1
clone size: -
CDR3 length: 15
CDR3 protein: CASSQDYGEPTEAFF

J gene: TRBJ2-3
V gene: TRBV9
clone size: few
CDR3 length: 13
CDR3 protein: CASSGGGSDTQYF

J gene: TRBJ1-3
V gene: TRBV7-2
clone size: many
CDR3 length: 14
CDR3 protein: CASSITGDGNTIYF

J gene: TRBJ2-3
V gene: TRBV28
clone size: -
CDR3 length: 15
CDR3 protein: CASSSTGTVADTQYF

J gene: TRBJ2-3
V gene: TRBV20-1
clone size: -
CDR3 length: 17
CDR3 protein: CSAPAGGGPFGTDTQYF

J gene: TRBJ2-1
V gene: TRBV3-1
clone size: few
CDR3 length: 17
CDR3 protein: CASSQDGVAGSYNEQFF

J gene: TRBJ2-5
V gene: TRBV19
clone size: -
CDR3 length: 14
CDR3 protein: CASSSRARQETQYF

J gene: TRBJ1-1
V gene: TRBV30
clone size: -
CDR3 length: 10
CDR3 protein: CGVILVEAFF

J gene: TRBJ2-2
V gene: TRBV12-3/TRBV12-4
clone size: once
CDR3 length: 15
CDR3 protein: CASSWKTGSTGELFF

J gene: TRBJ2-2
V gene: TRBV5-1
clone size: few
CDR3 length: 14
CDR3 protein: CASTRTSGTGELFF

J gene: TRBJ2-3
V gene: TRBV5-1
clone size: many
CDR3 length: 12
CDR3 protein: CASSVDIDTQYF

J gene: TRBJ1-2
V gene: TRBV7-9
clone size: few
CDR3 length: 15
CDR3 protein: CASTTRAGVNYGYTF

J gene: TRBJ2-6
V gene: TRBV29-1
clone size: -
CDR3 length: 19
CDR3 protein: CSVEDWKSGATSGANVLTF

J gene: TRBJ1-3
V gene: TRBV6-6
clone size: -
CDR3 length: 13
CDR3 protein: CASIWWRGNTIYF

J gene: TRBJ2-1
V gene: TRBV20-1
clone size: few
CDR3 length: 15
CDR3 protein: CSARVWGWTDKEQFF

J gene: TRBJ2-5
V gene: TRBV23-1
clone size: -
CDR3 length: 14
CDR3 protein: CASTQETSVETQYF

J gene: TRBJ2-5
V gene: TRBV4-3
clone size: -
CDR3 length: 16
CDR3 protein: CASSRVELAPQETQYF

J gene: TRBJ1-1
V gene: TRBV7-3
clone size: few
CDR3 length: 19
CDR3 protein: CASSLTPILIGTLNTEAFF

J gene: TRBJ1-2
V gene: TRBV6-5
clone size: few
CDR3 length: 16
CDR3 protein: CASSYSDRGEHYGYTF

J gene: TRBJ2-1
V gene: TRBV4-1
clone size: -
CDR3 length: 18
CDR3 protein: CASSHPQTTSGVYNEQFF

J gene: TRBJ2-7
V gene: TRBV15
clone size: -
CDR3 length: 15
CDR3 protein: CATSREGGHGYEQYF

J gene: TRBJ2-3
V gene: TRBV5-1
clone size: few
CDR3 length: 18
CDR3 protein: CASSLELSGGSFSDTQYF

J gene: TRBJ2-5
V gene: TRBV12-3/TRBV12-4
clone size: -
CDR3 length: 12
CDR3 protein: CASSPDRESHYF

J gene: TRBJ2-2
V gene: TRBV5-1
clone size: few
CDR3 length: 16
CDR3 protein: CASRTPGQPSTGELFF

J gene: TRBJ2-5
V gene: TRBV12-3/TRBV12-4
clone size: -
CDR3 length: 18
CDR3 protein: CASSPGTSGVAGEKTQYF

J gene: TRBJ2-1
V gene: TRBV7-2
clone size: -
CDR3 length: 16
CDR3 protein: CASSLAPAGGPNEQFF

J gene: TRBJ2-2
V gene: TRBV12-3/TRBV12-4
clone size: many
CDR3 length: 13
CDR3 protein: CASGQANTGELFF

J gene: TRBJ2-3
V gene: TRBV10-3
clone size: many
CDR3 length: 15
CDR3 protein: CASRGTSAPRDTQYF

J gene: TRBJ2-2
V gene: TRBV20-1
clone size: -
CDR3 length: 15
CDR3 protein: CSAPTGRGFTGELFF

J gene: TRBJ1-6
V gene: TRBV27
clone size: many
CDR3 length: 12
CDR3 protein: CASSLGGRPLHF

J gene: TRBJ2-5
V gene: TRBV27
clone size: -
CDR3 length: 15
CDR3 protein: CASSRTSGRVETQYF

J gene: TRBJ2-7
V gene: TRBV7-9
clone size: few
CDR3 length: 14
CDR3 protein: CASSFSTGANEQYF

J gene: TRBJ2-5
V gene: TRBV3-1
clone size: -
CDR3 length: 13
CDR3 protein: CASSPSGTETQYF

J gene: TRBJ2-5
V gene: TRBV7-7
clone size: -
CDR3 length: 15
CDR3 protein: CASSLGGTSTETQYF

J gene: TRBJ2-5
V gene: TRBV27
clone size: few
CDR3 length: 16
CDR3 protein: CASSSLGTGGQETQYF

J gene: TRBJ2-1
V gene: TRBV27
clone size: many
CDR3 length: 13
CDR3 protein: CASHRESNDEQFF

J gene: TRBJ2-7
V gene: TRBV7-2
clone size: many
CDR3 length: 14
CDR3 protein: CASSFLAVGYEQYF

J gene: TRBJ1-1
V gene: TRBV7-9
clone size: once
CDR3 length: 14
CDR3 protein: CASSSWDMNTEAFF